This T cell receptor (beta chain) was recorded in a study of blood T cells in healthy people across ages (dated by TCRdb to 2014 to 2015). As for the study more broadly: In model experiments, template switching captured roughly one uniquely barcoded TCR beta cDNA molecule for every two T cells. Donors were grouped into four age groups: young (average about 15 years), middle-aged (39), aged (62) and long-lived (approximately 78). To avoid experimental bias, donors of different ages were distributed randomly across sequencing lanes. Using the same blood draw, the study looked at two additional independent replicas of 1 million unique cDNA reads for two donors, one aged 18 to 30 and the other aged 80 or older. Using deep sequencing normalized with unique cDNA molecular identifiers, the study measured how TCR beta repertoire diversity changes with age.

The donors were 40 or so Caucasian individuals from Russia, aged roughly 6 to 90 years, who were systemically healthy. Around 10 milliliters of peripheral blood were drawn from each donor into EDTA-treated Vacutainer tubes. Ficoll-Paque density-gradient centrifugation was used to isolate PBMCs, with at least 6.5 million per sample. Total RNA, at least 6 micrograms per sample, was extracted from PBMCs with Trizol reagent. The percentages of naive CD45RAhigh/CD27high T cells were determined by flow cytometry on a PBMC aliquot from every donor. The library was obtained by 5' RACE. The second PCR ran for roughly 7 to 11 cycles and used a J-beta primer mix along with a sample-barcoded 5' primer. A template-switch 5' adaptor carrying 12 random nucleotides introduced a unique molecular identifier onto each TCR beta cDNA molecule. Each sample yielded at least 2.5 million CDR3-containing paired-end reads. First-strand cDNA was synthesized from all RNA with the Mint cDNA synthesis kit, primed by a TRBC-specific oligonucleotide. Following uracil-DNA glycosylase treatment, all cDNA underwent a first 18-cycle PCR with the universal primers M1SS and BC2_uni_R. The paper's processing steps were these. Normalization of each sample was performed by random selection of 1 million high-quality reads, each carrying a distinct molecular identifier. Instead of being binned into consensus sequences, reads with shared molecular identifiers were discarded. MiTCR, set to a Q25 quality threshold and the strictest error-elimination algorithm, was used for CDR3 identification, clonotype clustering and error correction. A nonparametric unseen species model with Euler transformation was used to estimate lower-bound total TCR beta diversity. TCRdb applied fastp at Q25 and MiXCR to the public reads, then kept only in-frame beta chains. Entries are consolidated by CDR3 protein sequence, retaining the most common genes and DNA. TCRdb, rather than the study authors, made the V and J calls. The sample profile shows around 2 million distinct CDR3 sequences; around 42% of them were found once. The top ten clones comprise under 25% of the sample.

V is clipped by 1 base and J by 0 bases, and the sequence between their germline boundaries is 6 bases long. From the germline V gene (reference sequence), CDR1 is DFQATT and CDR2 is SNEGSKA. The CDR3 contains 14 residues, cysteine and phenylalanine counted. Solely the CDR3 DNA is kept, with 42 bases framed from the first base. About this clonotype: Its antigen is not yet known. The sample holds no much larger clone one base away, and base qualities are not on file.

Points the paper makes about the study in general: A strong correlation was found between observed TCR beta diversity and the percentage of naive T cells measured by flow cytometry. Estimates of total diversity from one million sequenced T cells were regarded as lower bounds and underestimates. Compared with the aged group, more naive CD4+ T cells, fewer expanded clones and increased TCR diversity were shown by the long-lived group, suggesting age selection. Because donor CMV infection status was unknown, age-related changes in expanded clonotypes were potentially confounded. Observed TCR beta diversity per million T cells fell roughly linearly with age, and a significant reduction was already apparent by age around 40. Bulk unsorted PBMC profiling prevented conclusive comparison of naive and antigen-experienced compartments.

The receptor was derived from a human donor in good health. Source material: blood. The chain joins TRBV20-1 to TRBJ1-4, with an unclear D gene assignment. The CDR3: CSARVGATNEKLFF. Read as DNA, the sequence is TGCAGTGCTAGAGTTGGGGCAACTAATGAAAAACTGTTTTTT.